Listed below are T cell receptor beta chains from one sample, sequenced in a study of blood T cell repertoires in COVID-19. Measured with immunoSEQ multiplex PCR; TCRdb has only the in-frame clones, and not every one. The sample comprises 130,000 to 150,000 clones, 75% to 85% of which are singletons, and 7% to 9% rests with the top ten. The specimen sequenced was peripheral blood. Receptors were obtained from a human donor with acute or convalescent COVID-19. The donor label of this sample is uncertain. Both conserved end residues are part of each CDR3. A D gene is named only where the DNA matches it firmly. Size is stated for part of the rows, as once, few or many counts, or as a class when the clone is expanded.

once	TRBV27	TRBD1	TRBJ1-1	14	TGTGCCAGCACCTCGACAGGGAGGAACACTGAAGCTTTCTTT	CASTSTGRNTEAFF
-	TRBV5-1	-	TRBJ1-5	15	TGCGCCAGCAGCCCAACAGGGAGTCGCAATCAGCCCCAGCATTTT	CASSPTGSRNQPQHF
-	TRBV11-2	-	TRBJ2-3	13	TGTGCCAGCAGCGCAGGAGGAGGCGGTACGCAGTATTTT	CASSAGGGGTQYF
-	TRBV2	TRBD1	TRBJ1-5	15	TGTGCCAGCAGGTCCACAGGGGGCGCCGGACAGCCCCAGCATTTT	CASRSTGGAGQPQHF
-	TRBV11-2	-	TRBJ1-4	12	TGTGCCAGCAGCTTAAGGGGGGAAAAACTGTTTTTT	CASSLRGEKLFF
-	TRBV18	-	TRBJ1-1	13	TGTGCCAGCTCACCAGAGTTGAACACTGAAGCTTTCTTT	CASSPELNTEAFF
-	TRBV10-2	TRBD1	TRBJ1-2	13	TGCGCCAGCAGTAAGACAGGGTTATATGGCTACACCTTC	CASSKTGLYGYTF
-	TRBV2	-	TRBJ2-3	14	TGTGCCAGCAGCACACACCCGGGTACAGATACGCAGTATTTT	CASSTHPGTDTQYF
-	TRBV27	TRBD2	TRBJ2-5	18	TGTGCCAGCAGTTTATGGTCAGGGCGGGGGGGAACCCAAGAGACCCAGTACTTC	CASSLWSGRGGTQETQYF
-	TRBV4-2	TRBD1	TRBJ2-3	13	TGTGCCAGCAGCCCCAGGGGGACAGATACGCAGTATTTT	CASSPRGTDTQYF
-	TRBV21-1	-	TRBJ1-2	16	TGTGCCAGCAGCCGCCGGGACAGGGGACCCCCTTATGGCTACACCTTC	CASSRRDRGPPYGYTF
-	TRBV7-6	TRBD1	TRBJ2-7	14	TGTGCCAGCAGCCCCCTGGGACAGGGTTACGAGCAGTACTTC	CASSPLGQGYEQYF
-	TRBV24-1	-	TRBJ1-5	15	TGTGCCACCAGTGAATCGGGGTATCGCAATCAGCCCCAGCATTTT	CATSESGYRNQPQHF
once	TRBV7-6	-	TRBJ2-3	15	TGTGCCAGCAGCTTTGGCGGGGGCAGTATGGATACGCAGTATTTT	CASSFGGGSMDTQYF
-	TRBV18	-	TRBJ1-1	16	TGTGCCAGCTCACCACTGGCAGGGCTCTCGAACACTGAAGCTTTCTTT	CASSPLAGLSNTEAFF
-	TRBV15	-	TRBJ1-1	14	TGTGCCACCAGCGGCCTTCGAGGGTACACTGAAGCTTTCTTT	CATSGLRGYTEAFF
once	TRBV15	-	TRBJ1-2	13	TGTGCCACCTCCCCGGACAGATTCTATGGCTACACCTTC	CATSPDRFYGYTF
-	TRBV18	-	TRBJ1-1	13	TGTGCCAGCTCATCGACCCGGGGTACTGAAGCTTTCTTT	CASSSTRGTEAFF
-	TRBV3-1/TRBV3-2	-	TRBJ1-2	15	TGTGCCAGCAGCCATTCATCTACCAGGGTCAATGGCTACACCTTC	CASSHSSTRVNGYTF
-	TRBV10-3	-	TRBJ2-2	13	TGTGCCATCAAGGGGGGGGCCACCGGGGAGCTGTTTTTT	CAIKGGATGELFF
few	TRBV27	TRBD1	TRBJ1-2	13	TGTGCCAGCAGCTATAGACAGGGTAACGGCTACACCTTC	CASSYRQGNGYTF
-	TRBV15	TRBD1	TRBJ1-1	14	TGTGCCACCAGTACAGGGACAGGGGGTACTGAAGCTTTCTTT	CATSTGTGGTEAFF
-	TRBV19	-	TRBJ2-4	15	TGTGCCAGTAAGGGGGTGGAACTAGCCAAAAACATTCAGTACTTC	CASKGVELAKNIQYF
-	TRBV10-3	-	TRBJ2-1	15	TGTGCCATCAGTGGAGGAGTGTCCTCCTACAATGAGCAGTTCTTC	CAISGGVSSYNEQFF
-	TRBV19	-	TRBJ1-2	15	TGTGCCAGTATCGACAATCGGGGAGCTAACTATGGCTACACCTTC	CASIDNRGANYGYTF
-	TRBV30	TRBD1	TRBJ1-2	14	TGTGCCTGGAGCCTACGACAGGGACTCTATGGCTACACCTTC	CAWSLRQGLYGYTF
many	TRBV20-1	TRBD1	TRBJ1-1	14	TGCAGTGCTACTGACAGGGGGCAAGGAACTGAAGCTTTCTTT	CSATDRGQGTEAFF